This T cell receptor (beta chain) was recovered during a study of cytomegalovirus exposure and HLA in healthy donors (dated by TCRdb to 2017 to 2019). Broadly, across the study: An earlier analysis of some 600 of the donors reported 250 to 350 Gb of sequence data and around 120 million unique TCR beta sequences obtained from around 190 million T cells. An early release that covered about 600 HLA-typed donors contained about 290 gigabases of sequencing data and 85 million to 100 million unique TCR sequences. The genetic ancestry cluster associated with self-reported Caucasian donors included 70% to 85% of the roughly 390 genotyped donors. The study aimed to test whether cataloging public T cell receptors could reveal signatures of past pathogen exposure. Using immunosequencing, the study profiled T cell repertoires from 500 to 800 subjects and related those repertoires to cytomegalovirus serostatus. In addition to the first cohort of 666 subjects, a separate validation cohort of 120 different subjects was used. To predict cytomegalovirus infection status, the study combined high-throughput TCR immunosequencing, statistical association of individual TCRs with disease status, and machine learning. A later analysis re-examined previously published TCR beta repertoires from 610 or so donors and added high-resolution HLA genotyping to investigate patterns of TCR occurrence. In the later analysis, no new phenotypic data were used to find candidate immune exposures; instead, reliance was placed on TCR beta sequences and their occurrence across donors. To decide whether each TCR beta V gene segment behaved as functional or pseudogenic, an earlier analysis of approximately 590 of the donors relied on high-throughput TCR beta sequencing. Alongside the repertoire data, information on donor age, sex, ethnicity and CMV serostatus was compiled. In a later genetic analysis, genome-wide SNP genotypes for about 55% of the roughly 670 donors were used, and that subset was treated as a discovery cohort. Every repertoire in the discovery cohort had been generated on one and the same sequencing platform. Both class I and class II loci were covered by HLA typing, at four-digit resolution. The number of donors typed differed by locus, with roughly 629-640 for A, B, C, DRB1 and DQB1, over 500 for DQA1, over 600 for DPA1, and some 440 for DPB1. Roughly five DR-DQ haplotypes were treated as single units for association and clustering because of strong linkage in the cohort. Among 300 to 500 genotyped donors of the cohort, an average of approximately 240,000 unique TCR beta nucleotide sequences was sequenced per donor, of which 15% to 20% were non-productive.

The method behind the library was the immunoSEQ multiplex PCR assay. For the multiplex PCR, a mixture combining 60 forward primers for TCR Vbeta segments and 13 reverse primers for TCR Jbeta segments was used. Amplification of the CDR3 region of rearranged TCR beta genes was performed with a multiplex PCR assay on genomic DNA. On the Illumina HiSeq System, the amplified TCR beta libraries were sequenced as 87-base-pair reads. As for how the authors treated the data: A later analysis counted about 80 million unique TCR beta chains across the 666 repertoires, and roughly 9.9 million of these chains were shared by at least two donors. Raw reads were error-corrected and collapsed into unique sequences with a nearest-neighbor algorithm that merged closely related sequences to remove PCR and sequencing errors. To assign V, D and J gene segments, CDR3 sequences were aligned to IMGT reference sequences. For a sequence to be retained, a match of at least six nucleotides was required to both a V gene segment and a J gene segment. A rearrangement was called productive if the CDR3 had no stop codons and remained in frame with V and J, and every other rearrangement was called non-productive. Following IMGT convention, CDR3 was defined as the stretch from the second conserved V-encoded cysteine up to the conserved J-encoded phenylalanine. The earlier analysis of approximately 590 of the donors excluded any sequence lacking an unambiguous match to a single V gene segment. An earlier analysis of just under 600 of the donors called V segments functional above 56.7% productive rearrangements and segregating when the between-donor standard deviation exceeded 5%. A statistical classification framework was built for diagnosing cytomegalovirus status from the catalog of TCR beta chain sequences. V and J gene assignment, in a later analysis, came from comparing TCR nucleotide sequences with IMGT/GENE-DB human TR gene sequences. Using the TCRdist pipeline, a later analysis assigned CDR3 sequences along with most-parsimonious VDJ recombination scenarios. In a later analysis, each TCR beta chain was defined by its CDR3 amino acid sequence together with its V-gene family, and reads without a unique V-gene family were excluded. As a way to deal with suspected cross-contamination and a sequencing artifact, a later analysis dropped hundreds of nucleotide sequences that were highly shared and had low generation probability. A later analysis calculated a clonal expansion index for each public chain from normalized within-repertoire ranks of inferred template counts. In a later analysis, generation probabilities were computed with a VDJ recombination model fitted to out-of-frame rearrangements, and the resulting probabilities were checked against IGoR. Hypergeometric tests were used in a later analysis to score TCR-TCR, TCR-HLA and TCR-CMV co-occurrence, with a repertoire-size bias correction applied to the TCR pairs. To estimate false discovery rates, a later analysis permuted the HLA or CMV assignments 20 times. A later analysis grouped co-occurring TCRs with DBSCAN, adding TCRdist sequence similarity when clustering within HLA-allele-positive subsets. Repertoires with fewer than 30,000 or more than 120,000 public chains, plus five repertoires with anomalous nucleotide sharing, were excluded from co-occurrence clustering. The source is immuneACCESS, and TCRdb retained only in-frame sequences with V and J called. Part of the clones is not carried over; for the studies checked, unresolved V genes explain less than half of this, and the remainder is unexplained. V, J and clone size were drawn from that table, and D and trimming were deduced from the DNA. This sample's table has entries for approximately 50,000 clones. The ten most abundant clones make up 5.5% to 7% of the sample.

The cohort comprised several hundred healthy bone marrow donors. At the time of sampling, every cohort member was nominally healthy, though immune exposures that went unrecorded were likely present. The donor tested CMV seropositive and was one of the 289 seropositive cohort members. Every donor gave a peripheral blood sample, and the peripheral blood mononuclear cells from that sample were used for TCR beta sequencing. The Qiagen DNeasy Blood Extraction Kit was used to extract genomic DNA from the blood cell samples. Here is what the overall study found, with its caveats: The presence/absence analyses assumed that sequencing depth was roughly uniform across donors, and that assumption may not be true. In the study, 164 TCR beta chains were listed as associated with cytomegalovirus. According to a later analysis, TCR association rates differed among HLA loci, with DRB1 alleles showing the most associated TCRs and HLA-C alleles showing the fewest. A further reported finding was that TCR beta sequences accurately predicted the HLA-A and HLA-B alleles for most subjects in the first cohort. The authors suggested that the approach could potentially be generalized to other disease states and immunological phenotypes. Three of the identified cytomegalovirus-associated TCR beta chains were confirmed in vitro to be specific for cytomegalovirus antigens. In a later genetic analysis, fewer N-insertions in productive TCRs were reported among donors in an Asian-associated ancestry cluster than the roughly 700-donor mean. In a later analysis, 16,951 TCR beta sequences were associated with specific HLA alleles at a false discovery rate of 0.05. Because HLA typing was unavailable for some donors at each locus, only the typed subset was used in association tests. The 87-base-pair reads could not distinguish some IMGT-functional V segments, including TRBV6-2 and TRBV6-3, so those segments were excluded. The classifier was reported to diagnose cytomegalovirus status with high specificity and sensitivity in both the original cohort and the validation cohort. In an earlier analysis of 587 of the donors, most TCR beta V segments appeared in productive rearrangements about 87% or about 30% of the time, broadly matching IMGT annotations. In a later genetic analysis, a missense DCLRE1C variant was associated with V-gene and J-gene trimming of TCR beta chains, and the association was replicated in an independent cohort. CMV serostatus was the only immune exposure information available for the cohort. Only TCR beta chains were sequenced in this cohort, and the absence of alpha or paired-chain data limited detectable features. Correlated functional status among segregating V segments might be attributable to linkage disequilibrium, but an unknown experimental factor could not be ruled out. A cluster of highly shared sequence variants was judged likely to be a technical artifact of the sequencing pipeline. Because counts were too low, 15 to 20 rarely observed V segments, including chromosome 9 orphons, were excluded from the earlier analysis of around 590 of the donors. Most TCR sequences were observed very rarely across donors, whereas some public TCRs were present in many individuals. When HLA alleles, especially DR and DQ, strongly co-occurred, attributing TCR associations to individual alleles was difficult. Several of the top co-occurrence clusters appeared to be linked to parvovirus B19, influenza, CMV and Epstein-Barr virus, according to a later analysis. Most CMV-associated TCR beta chains appeared to be HLA-restricted in a later analysis, and the HLA associations seemed to be driven largely by CMV exposure. In a later analysis, HLA-associated TCR beta chains were found to be more clonally expanded and to have lower generation probabilities than equally common non-associated chains.

As to this clone: It lacks a known antigen.

Based on the germline V gene, the CDR1 and CDR2 sequences are SGHVS and FQNEAQ. Relative to germline, V is 0 bases shorter and J is 3 bases shorter, with 12 bases between their ends. Measured from the cysteine to the phenylalanine, the CDR3 is 15 residues long. The only DNA kept is the CDR3, 45 bases in frame from the first base. The sequencing input was PBMCs. The origin of this receptor is a male donor in good health and CMV-seropositive. The chain uses TRBV7-8 and TRBJ2-7; the best D guess is TRBD2, with 7 bases matching. Here is the DNA: TGTGCCAGCAGCTTAGCGCGGGGGCCGTACTACGAGCAGTACTTC. Its protein product is CASSLARGPYYEQYF.